One sample yielded the 16 T cell receptor beta chains listed below, sequenced in a study of T cells in Graves' hyperthyroidism and ophthalmopathy. TCR beta CDR3 regions were amplified from RNA. First-round RT-PCR targeting the TCR CDR3 was performed with the HTBI primer set. TCRdb reprocessed the multiplex PCR reads via MiXCR and lists one record per CDR3 protein. Here the sample spans approximately 300,000 distinct CDR3 sequences, roughly 19% being singletons. Sequences were obtained from blood. Every receptor here comes from a man over 45 with Graves' ophthalmopathy.

This clonotype has more than one count but fewer than ten. One end of the junction fails to match germline, which may point to a read error. The CDR3 region is CASSQVLPVNYGYTF. As DNA, the CDR3 is TGCGCCAGCAGCCAAGTACTCCCCGTGAACTATGGCTACACCTTC. This rearrangement joins TRBV7-2 to TRBJ1-2, with D uncertain. The CDR3 loop spans 15 amino acids. Looked up from germline, CDR1 is SGHTA and CDR2 is FQGNSA. Combining the CDR3 with reference TRBV7-2 and TRBJ1-2 gives the whole variable domain GAGVSQSPSNKVTEKGKDVELRCDPISGHTALYWYRQSLGQGLEFLIYFQGNSAPDKSGLPSDRFSAERTGGSVSTLTIQRTQQEDSAVYLCASSQVLPVNYGYTFGSGTRLTVV.

The gene calls are TRBV20-1 and TRBJ2-7, with D maybe TRBD2 (5 bases). V lost 3 bases, J lost 3 bases, and 18 bases lay in between. The CDR3 totals 15 residues. CDR1 is DFQATT, CDR2 SNEGSKA, per germline (reference sequence). CDR3 sequence (DNA): TGCAGTGCTAGGGCAGCGTCGGGAAACGTCTACGAGCAGTACTTC. It yields the protein CSARAASGNVYEQYF.

Many counts were recorded for this clonotype. This chain connects TRBV27 to TRBJ2-7; no reliable D call. The CDR3 spans 14 residues. V dropped 2 bases and J dropped 5 bases, with 13 bases sitting between them. Germline loops: CDR1 MNHEY, CDR2 SMNVEV (reference sequence). CDR3 DNA: TGTGCCAGCAGTTTAGGGAAATCTTTCAACGAGCAGTACTTC. Protein product: CASSLGKSFNEQYF.

This chain connects TRBV6-1 to TRBJ2-1, with a weak D call TRBD2 (6 bases). V was cut by 7 bases and J by 10 bases, with 11 bases left in between. The CDR3 has 11 amino acids. Looked up from germline, CDR1 is MNHNS and CDR2 is SASEGT. The CDR3 loop reads CASMGGSEQFF. The CDR3 DNA follows: TGTGCCAGCATGGGAGGCAGCGAGCAGTTCTTC.

This clonotype was recorded at least ten times. V is TRBV12-3 or TRBV12-4 and J is TRBJ2-2; 7 bases agree with TRBD1. The CDR3 runs 16 residues. J gave up 0 bases and V 5 bases, and 6 bases lay outside the gene matches. The CDR3 sequence: CASSQFGQANTGELFF. Here the CDR3 DNA reads TGTGCCAGCAGTCAATTCGGACAGGCGAACACCGGGGAGCTGTTTTTT.

The chain uses TRBV29-1 and TRBJ2-2, with 10 bases that match TRBD1. Germline assignment: CDR1 SQVTM and CDR2 ANQGSEA. The CDR3 has 15 amino acids. The V segment lost 4 bases and the J segment 6 bases; nucleotides outside the gene matches: 8. The CDR3 region has the DNA TGCAGCGTTGGAGCCCCGGGACAGGGGTCCGGGGAGCTGTTTTTT. Its translation: CSVGAPGQGSGELFF.

This clonotype came up a few times. The V call is TRBV13, the J call TRBJ2-3; TRBD2 might be the D (6 bases). The V end lost 7 bases, the J end lost 0 bases, and 11 bases lay between the germline ends. In germline, CDR1 is PRHDT, CDR2 FYEKMQ (reference sequence). The CDR3 contains 14 residues. CDR3 nucleotide sequence: TGTGCCAGCATGGTGGCGGGGAGCACAGATACGCAGTATTTT. Amino acid sequence: CASMVAGSTDTQYF.

The chain is built from TRBV28 and TRBJ1-6; possibly TRBD1 for D (5 bases). The CDR3 is made up of 14 amino acids. Trimming pared 6 bases from V and 7 bases from J, leaving 13 bases between. Germline CDR1 and CDR2: MDHEN and SYDVKM. Here the CDR3 reads CASSRGGRNSPLHF. DNA of the CDR3: TGTGCCAGCAGCCGGGGGGGAAGGAATTCACCCCTCCACTTT.

This clonotype showed up many times. J is TRBJ2-5 and V is TRBV20-1, with D perhaps matching TRBD1 (6 bases). The V end was cut by 1 base, the J end by 3 bases, with 9 bases between. The CDR3 contains 13 residues. The V gene's germline CDR1 is DFQATT and CDR2 SNEGSKA (reference sequence). The CDR3 nucleotides are TGCAGTGCTAGAGGCAGGGGAGAAGAGACCCAGTACTTC. Translated: CSARGRGEETQYF.

The chain uses TRBV20-1 and TRBJ1-3; D unresolved. In germline, CDR1 is DFQATT, CDR2 SNEGSKA (reference sequence). The CDR3 covers 16 residues. V lost 3 bases and J 3 bases, leaving 18 bases between the germline ends. The CDR3 DNA follows: TGCAGTGCTAGTAGATCTTTGGGGAGGTTTGGAAACACCATATATTTT. Residues: CSASRSLGRFGNTIYF.

On this clonotype itself: A read error may explain this, as a much larger clone is one base away. The chain is built from TRBV5-1 and TRBJ1-1; no definite D call. Germline assignment: CDR1 SGHRS and CDR2 YFSETQ. The CDR3 runs to 14 residues. V was clipped by 4 bases and J by 1 base, with 11 bases between them. The CDR3 loop is CASSPNDQNTEAFF. CDR3 sequence (DNA): TGCGCCAGCAGCCCCAATGACCAGAACACTGAAGCTTTCTTT.

The rearrangement links TRBV24-1 to TRBJ2-2, with D perhaps TRBD2 (6 bases). This CDR3 is built from 15 residues. The germline V gene encodes CDR1 KGHDR and CDR2 SFDVKD. V lost 1 base, J lost 2 bases, and 7 bases lay in between. The CDR3 sequence is CATSDFGSNTGELFF. The CDR3 DNA sequence: TGTGCCACCAGTGATTTCGGGAGTAACACCGGGGAGCTGTTTTTT.

This clonotype has ten or more counts. V usage is TRBV12-3 or TRBV12-4 and J usage is TRBJ2-1; D is unresolved. Trimming pared 6 bases from V and 5 bases from J, leaving 20 bases between. This CDR3 has 16 amino acids. The CDR3 sequence is CASSPRVGKSDNEQFF. In DNA, the CDR3 is TGTGCCAGCAGCCCACGGGTAGGGAAATCAGACAATGAGCAGTTCTTC.

This clonotype was recorded only once. The chain combines TRBV6-2 or TRBV6-3 with TRBJ2-3, with 10 bases fitting TRBD2. The germline CDR1 and CDR2 sequences are MNHEY and SVGEGT. The CDR3 is made up of 15 amino acids. Trimming at V came to 5 bases and at J to 4 bases, leaving 6 bases not matched to a gene. The CDR3 protein is CASSVTSGTADTQYF. CDR3 DNA sequence: TGTGCCAGCAGTGTAACTAGCGGGACAGCAGATACGCAGTATTTT.

The V gene is TRBV20-1, the J gene TRBJ1-1; no clear D. The CDR3 has 12 amino acids. Per the germline V gene, CDR1 is DFQATT and CDR2 is SNEGSKA (reference sequence). The V gene lost 0 bases and the J gene lost 12 bases, with 14 bases spanning the gap. In nucleotides, the CDR3 is TGCAGTGCTAGAGATCAGCTCGCGGGAACTTTCTTT. Its translation: CSARDQLAGTFF.

This chain links TRBV28 with TRBJ2-1, with TRBD2 as a possible D gene (6 bases). This CDR3 is 12 amino acids long. Looked up from germline, CDR1 is MDHEN and CDR2 is SYDVKM. Trimming took off 6 bases at V and 15 bases at J, with 18 bases between the two ends. The CDR3: CASSRGLLIRFF. The CDR3 DNA reads TGTGCCAGCAGCCGGGGACTCCTGATACGGTTCTTC.